This entry features one T cell receptor beta chain sequence. Its antigen is unknown. No clone much larger than this one lies a single base away; base qualities are absent. Using the deep immunoSEQ assay, TCR CDR3 regions were amplified from genomic DNA by multiplex PCR. Extracted genomic DNA from each cell subset was distributed evenly across all wells of several immunoSEQ 96-well plates, and each plate was treated as a replicate. For sorted subsets, roughly 200 ng of genomic DNA, equivalent to some 30,000 T cell genomes, went into each replicate PCR. Purified libraries were quantified with a Qubit 3.0 fluorometer, sized on a Bioanalyzer 2100, and re-quantified with the KAPA Library Quantification kit. Each immunoSEQ 96-well plate was sequenced on its own single-read 150-cycle Illumina NextSeq 550 flow cell. The paper's processing steps were these. Because the immunoSEQ output included only junctional sequences and no quality scores, the filtering could not be the same as the filtering used for full-length reads. Sequences were annotated with PyIR, a Python wrapper for IgBLAST v1.9, and V/J genes and CDR3 were assigned using IMGT germline references. Reads with weak V/J assignments (E-value above 1e-6), missing CDR3, stop codons, out-of-frame junctions, or ambiguous translated residues were removed. V3J clonotypes were defined as sequences sharing an identical inferred V gene, J gene, and CDR3 amino acid sequence. Percentage overlap between repertoires was calculated by dividing the number of shared unique clonotypes by the size of the smaller repertoire. RTK rarefaction, the Chao1 estimator, and Recon v2.1 estimates of unobserved clonotypes were used to assess repertoire richness. OLGA was used to compute generation probabilities for all TCRbeta clonotypes that the gDNA method yielded from a few donors. TCRdb provides this immuneACCESS table in a form limited to in-frame rearrangements. Some clones are lacking; in checked studies, under half of them reflect an unresolved V gene, and why the rest are absent is not known. V and J calls and clone size come straight from that table; D and trimming were deduced from the DNA. In all, the sample holds over 2 million clones, and roughly 90% of those were seen once. Clones ranked in the top ten supply 0.3% to 0.4% of the sample.

The donors were healthy, HIV-negative adults with no recently reported acute infections or vaccinations. Only Caucasian adults living in Nashville, Tennessee, USA were represented among the donors. CD4+ T cells were enriched by magnetic negative selection, after which naive cells were positively selected on CD45RA and the negative fraction was taken as the memory subset. After blood collection by leukapheresis, PBMCs were isolated using Ficoll-Histopaque density gradient centrifugation and then cryopreserved in the vapor phase of liquid nitrogen. Analytical flow cytometry was used to check the purity and quantity of each magnetically sorted T cell population. Genomic DNA was isolated from every sorted fraction and measured by UV absorbance on a Nanodrop 2000c. The CDR3 starts with the cysteine, ends with the phenylalanine, and has 15 residues. The DNA shown is the 45-base CDR3, in frame from base 1. According to the germline V gene, CDR1 reads SGHTS and CDR2 reads YDEGEE. V and J are truncated by 2 bases and 1 base respectively, leaving an intervening sequence of 13 bases.

The data were taken from a study of shared clonotypes between healthy human individuals (dated by TCRdb to about 2020). As for the study more broadly: A couple of women and a few men aged 18 to 49 years were included in the cohort. Libraries were prepared and TCR repertoires were sequenced by different laboratories using diverse techniques, in order to increase sequencing depth and limit assay-specific biases. Each donor's leukapheresis produced roughly between roughly 0.85 and 10 billion PBMCs. For each donor, three plates each were used for CD4 naive and CD4 memory, two plates were used for CD8 naive, and one plate was used for CD8 memory. The study deeply sequenced blood TCR repertoires of about 5 healthy adults to estimate repertoire size and the extent of clonotype sharing between individuals. The research as a whole found: Because the study included only a small number of donors, the genetic and exposure-history diversity represented was limited. Only blood was sampled, and tissue TCR repertoires likely differ from those in blood. Across a handful of donors, roughly 5.4% of naive CD4, approximately 3.6% of naive CD8, 2.3% of memory CD4, and 0.4% of memory CD8 clonotypes were shared. Pairwise subsampling indicated that sequencing depth was expected to affect the degree of clonotype sharing among donors. Rarefaction of sorted-subset datasets indicated incomplete sequencing despite the large sequencing depth. Naive subsets generally had larger estimated clonotype richness than memory subsets. Compared with non-shared clonotypes, clonotypes shared by all four sorted-subset donors had higher generation probabilities.

This chain joins TRBV5-8 to TRBJ2-7; the D segment could be TRBD2, given 6 matching bases. This TCR came from a young man in good health. Some clones in this sample may be carry-over from other donors' samples. The sample comprised naive CD4+ T cells from PBMCs. The label giving this sample's cell subset or site can be read as: CD45RA+ positively selected. The nucleotide sequence reads as follows: TGTGCCAGCAGCTTAGGGGCGGGAATTTCCTACGAGCAGTACTTC. This is translated as CASSLGAGISYEQYF.